Listed below are T cell receptor beta chains from one sample, sequenced in a study of cytomegalovirus exposure and HLA in healthy donors. The method was immunoSEQ multiplex PCR; TCRdb's version includes in-frame clones alone and lacks a portion of them. The data contain 180,000 or so clones, approximately 85% of them seen just once; the ten biggest clones take up about 9.3%. Input material: PBMCs. The source of these receptors is a young man in good health and CMV-seropositive. Each CDR3 is given with its conserved first and last residue. D genes are given only for firm matches. Clone size is stated in some rows and not others, as once, few, many or a class when expanded.

D: TRBD1; size: -; V: TRBV6-4; J: TRBJ1-3; CDR3: CASSESGQGGSGNTIYF; DNA: TGTGCCAGCAGTGAATCCGGACAGGGGGGTTCTGGAAACACCATATATTTT
D: TRBD1; size: -; V: TRBV18; J: TRBJ2-1; CDR3: CASSPGQGNKDEQFF; DNA: TGTGCCAGCTCACCCGGACAGGGGAATAAGGATGAGCAGTTCTTC
D: TRBD2; size: -; V: TRBV5-4; J: TRBJ2-5; CDR3: CASSLRGGSVETQYF; DNA: TGTGCCAGCAGCTTGCGGGGGGGGTCGGTAGAGACCCAGTACTTC
D: TRBD2; size: -; V: TRBV18; J: TRBJ2-5; CDR3: CASSLAGGPGETQYF; DNA: TGTGCCAGCTCTCTAGCGGGGGGGCCTGGAGAGACCCAGTACTTC
D: -; size: -; V: TRBV5-1; J: TRBJ2-5; CDR3: CASSLAGGETQYF; DNA: TGCGCCAGCAGCTTGGCCGGAGGGGAGACCCAGTACTTC
D: TRBD1; size: -; V: TRBV7-2; J: TRBJ1-1; CDR3: CASSSGTGGVREAFF; DNA: TGTGCCAGCAGCTCCGGGACAGGGGGCGTGAGAGAAGCTTTCTTT
D: -; size: few; V: TRBV19; J: TRBJ1-5; CDR3: CASTPESVRNQPQHF; DNA: TGTGCCAGTACCCCCGAGTCGGTACGCAATCAGCCCCAGCATTTT
D: TRBD2; size: -; V: TRBV9; J: TRBJ2-1; CDR3: CASSLGTSGGRGNEQFF; DNA: TGTGCCAGCAGCCTCGGGACTAGCGGGGGTAGGGGCAATGAGCAGTTCTTC
D: TRBD2; size: -; V: TRBV30; J: TRBJ2-7; CDR3: CAWTSGSYEQYF; DNA: TGTGCCTGGACTAGCGGATCCTACGAGCAGTACTTC
D: TRBD2; size: -; V: TRBV2; J: TRBJ2-2; CDR3: CATRTSGTGELFF; DNA: TGTGCCACCCGGACTAGCGGGACCGGGGAGCTGTTTTTT
D: -; size: -; V: TRBV27; J: TRBJ1-2; CDR3: CASSLGWGRGGYTF; DNA: TGTGCCAGCAGTTTAGGGTGGGGCCGCGGAGGCTACACCTTC
D: -; size: -; V: TRBV15; J: TRBJ2-1; CDR3: CATRTTGVHEQFF; DNA: TGTGCCACCCGAACGACCGGGGTTCATGAGCAGTTCTTC
D: -; size: -; V: TRBV4-1; J: TRBJ2-7; CDR3: CASSDSYEQYF; DNA: TGCGCCAGCTCGGACAGCTACGAGCAGTACTTC
D: TRBD2; size: -; V: TRBV7-9; J: TRBJ2-7; CDR3: CASSLLAETYEQYF; DNA: TGTGCCAGCAGTTTACTAGCGGAAACCTACGAGCAGTACTTC
D: TRBD1; size: -; V: TRBV13; J: TRBJ1-2; CDR3: CASSRAGQGAIGYTF; DNA: TGTGCCAGCAGCCGAGCGGGACAGGGGGCTATTGGCTACACCTTC
D: -; size: once; V: TRBV12-2; J: TRBJ2-5; CDR3: CASRPKTGGWETQYF; DNA: TGTGCAAGTCGCCCAAAAACAGGGGGCTGGGAGACCCAGTACTTC
D: TRBD2; size: few; V: TRBV7-9; J: TRBJ2-3; CDR3: CATKGRTRPDTQYF; DNA: TGTGCCACAAAGGGGAGGACTAGACCAGATACGCAGTATTTT
D: -; size: -; V: TRBV6-1; J: TRBJ1-5; CDR3: CASSSGQPQHF; DNA: TGTGCCAGCAGTTCGGGGCAGCCCCAGCATTTT
D: -; size: -; V: TRBV5-6; J: TRBJ1-2; CDR3: CASSLATASGGNYGYTF; DNA: TGTGCCAGCAGCTTGGCCACTGCCAGCGGCGGTAACTATGGCTACACCTTC
D: TRBD2; size: -; V: TRBV7-2; J: TRBJ2-1; CDR3: CASSLELAGGPSIDEQFF; DNA: TGTGCCAGCAGCTTAGAGCTAGCGGGGGGGCCTAGCATAGATGAGCAGTTCTTC
D: -; size: -; V: TRBV11-2; J: TRBJ2-1; CDR3: CASSLLTGMSNNEQFF; DNA: TGTGCCAGCAGCTTACTGACGGGTATGTCTAACAATGAGCAGTTCTTC
D: -; size: -; V: TRBV7-9; J: TRBJ2-7; CDR3: CSSSLEQWEQYF; DNA: TGTTCCAGCAGCTTAGAACAGTGGGAGCAGTACTTC
D: TRBD2; size: -; V: TRBV5-1; J: TRBJ2-5; CDR3: CASSLLAGGYSETQYF; DNA: TGCGCCAGCAGCTTGCTAGCGGGGGGCTATTCGGAGACCCAGTACTTC
D: TRBD1; size: -; V: TRBV9; J: TRBJ1-2; CDR3: CASSAGTGNYGYTF; DNA: TGTGCCAGCAGCGCGGGGACAGGGAACTATGGCTACACCTTC